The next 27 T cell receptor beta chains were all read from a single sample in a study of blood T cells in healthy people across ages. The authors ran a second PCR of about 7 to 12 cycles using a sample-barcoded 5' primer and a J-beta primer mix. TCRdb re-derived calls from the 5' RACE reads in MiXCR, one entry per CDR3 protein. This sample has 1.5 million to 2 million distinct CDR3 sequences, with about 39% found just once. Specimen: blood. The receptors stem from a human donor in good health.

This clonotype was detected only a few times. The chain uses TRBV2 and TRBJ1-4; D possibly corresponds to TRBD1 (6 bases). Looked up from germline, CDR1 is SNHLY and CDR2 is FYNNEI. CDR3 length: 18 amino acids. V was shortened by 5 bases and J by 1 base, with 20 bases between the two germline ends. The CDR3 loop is CASSLRRQGSETNEKLFF. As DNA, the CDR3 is TGTGCCAGCAGTTTAAGACGGCAGGGGAGTGAAACTAATGAAAAACTGTTTTTT.

The CDR3 here is CASSLSIASGGYEQYF. The CDR3, as DNA: TGTGCCAGCAGTTTAAGTATAGCTAGCGGGGGCTACGAGCAGTACTTC. This rearrangement joins TRBV28 to TRBJ2-7; 10 bases match TRBD2. Per the germline V gene, CDR1 is MDHEN and CDR2 is SYDVKM. The CDR3 consists of 16 residues. V lost 2 bases, J lost 3 bases, and 7 bases stayed unmatched.

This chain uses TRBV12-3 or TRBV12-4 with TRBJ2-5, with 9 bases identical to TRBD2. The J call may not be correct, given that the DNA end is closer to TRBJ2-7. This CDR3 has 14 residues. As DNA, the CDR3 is TGTGCCAGCAGGGAGACTAGCGGTCCCTACGAGCAGTACTTC. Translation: CASRETSGPYEQYF.

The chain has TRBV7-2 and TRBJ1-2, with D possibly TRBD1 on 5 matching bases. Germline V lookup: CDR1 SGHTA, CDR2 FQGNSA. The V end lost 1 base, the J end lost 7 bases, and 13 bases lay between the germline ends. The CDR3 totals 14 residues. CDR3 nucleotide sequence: TGTGCCAGCAGCTTAGAGCCAGGGTATGGTGGCTACACCTTC. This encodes CASSLEPGYGGYTF.

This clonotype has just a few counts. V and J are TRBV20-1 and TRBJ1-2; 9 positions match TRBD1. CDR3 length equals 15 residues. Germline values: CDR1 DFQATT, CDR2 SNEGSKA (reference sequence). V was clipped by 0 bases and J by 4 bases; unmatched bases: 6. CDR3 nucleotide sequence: TGCAGTGCTAGAGACCCGGGACAGGGCCCCTATGGCTACACCTTC. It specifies CSARDPGQGPYGYTF.

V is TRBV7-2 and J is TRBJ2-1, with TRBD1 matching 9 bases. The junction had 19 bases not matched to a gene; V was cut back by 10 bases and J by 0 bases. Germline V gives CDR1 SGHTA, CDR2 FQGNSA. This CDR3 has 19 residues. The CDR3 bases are TGTGCCAACTCGGCTGTGGGAGGACAGGGGTCGAGCTCCTACAATGAGCAGTTCTTC. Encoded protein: CANSAVGGQGSSSYNEQFF. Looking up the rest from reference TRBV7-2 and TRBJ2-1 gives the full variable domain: GAGVSQSPSNKVTEKGKDVELRCDPISGHTALYWYRQSLGQGLEFLIYFQGNSAPDKSGLPSDRFSAERTGGSVSTLTIQRTQQEDSAVYLCANSAVGGQGSSSYNEQFFGPGTRLTVL.

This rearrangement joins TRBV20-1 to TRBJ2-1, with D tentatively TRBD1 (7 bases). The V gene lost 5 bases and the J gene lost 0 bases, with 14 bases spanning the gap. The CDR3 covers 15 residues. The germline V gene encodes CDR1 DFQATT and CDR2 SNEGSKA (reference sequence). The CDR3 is CSAGRGAISYNEQFF. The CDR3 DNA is TGCAGTGCTGGCAGGGGGGCCATCTCCTACAATGAGCAGTTCTTC.

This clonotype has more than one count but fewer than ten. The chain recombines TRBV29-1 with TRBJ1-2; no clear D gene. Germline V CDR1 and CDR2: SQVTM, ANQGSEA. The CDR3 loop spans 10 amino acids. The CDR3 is CATEDYGYTF. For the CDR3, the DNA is TGCGCAACGGAGGACTATGGCTACACCTTC.

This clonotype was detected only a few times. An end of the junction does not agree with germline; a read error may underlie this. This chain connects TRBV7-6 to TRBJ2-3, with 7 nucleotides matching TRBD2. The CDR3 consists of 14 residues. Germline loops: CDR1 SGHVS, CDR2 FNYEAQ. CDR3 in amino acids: CASSLDGGIDTQYF. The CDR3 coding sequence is TGTGCCAGCAGCTTAGACGGGGGGATAGATACACAGTATTTT.

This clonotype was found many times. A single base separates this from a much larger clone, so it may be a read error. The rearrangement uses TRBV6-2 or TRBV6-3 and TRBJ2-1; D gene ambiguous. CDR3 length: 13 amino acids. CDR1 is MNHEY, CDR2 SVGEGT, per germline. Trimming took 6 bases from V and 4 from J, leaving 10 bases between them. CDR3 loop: CASRYEEYNEQFF. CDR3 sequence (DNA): TGTGCCAGCAGGTACGAAGAGTACAATGAGCAGTTCTTC.

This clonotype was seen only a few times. CDR3 amino acids: CSVEFGTALGDTQYF. The CDR3 DNA follows: TGCAGCGTTGAATTCGGGACGGCATTGGGAGATACGCAGTATTTT. V gene TRBV29-1 combines with J gene TRBJ2-3, with D possibly called TRBD1 or TRBD2 (5 bases each). Germline-derived CDR1 and CDR2 are SQVTM and ANQGSEA. The germline V and J ends were trimmed by 2 bases and 5 bases, with 17 bases remaining between them. This CDR3 comprises 15 residues.

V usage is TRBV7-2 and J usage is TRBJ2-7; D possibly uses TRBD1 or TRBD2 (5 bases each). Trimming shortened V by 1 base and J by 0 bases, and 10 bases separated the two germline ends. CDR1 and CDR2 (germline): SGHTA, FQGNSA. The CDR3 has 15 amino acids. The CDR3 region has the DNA TGTGCCAGCAGCTTAGGCAGGGACCGCTCCTACGAGCAGTACTTC. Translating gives CASSLGRDRSYEQYF.

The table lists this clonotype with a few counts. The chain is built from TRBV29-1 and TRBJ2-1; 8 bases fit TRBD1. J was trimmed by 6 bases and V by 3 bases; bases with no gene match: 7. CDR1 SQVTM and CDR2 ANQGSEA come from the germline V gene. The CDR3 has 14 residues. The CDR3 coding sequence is TGCAGCGTTGAGTGGCAGGGGGCTTTCAATGAGCAGTTCTTC. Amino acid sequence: CSVEWQGAFNEQFF.

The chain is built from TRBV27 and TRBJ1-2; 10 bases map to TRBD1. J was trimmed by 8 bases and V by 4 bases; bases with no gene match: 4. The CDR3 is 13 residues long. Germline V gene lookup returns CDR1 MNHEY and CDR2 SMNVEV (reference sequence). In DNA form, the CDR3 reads TGTGCCAGCAGTTCGACAGGGGGCTGGGGCTACACCTTC. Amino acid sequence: CASSSTGGWGYTF.

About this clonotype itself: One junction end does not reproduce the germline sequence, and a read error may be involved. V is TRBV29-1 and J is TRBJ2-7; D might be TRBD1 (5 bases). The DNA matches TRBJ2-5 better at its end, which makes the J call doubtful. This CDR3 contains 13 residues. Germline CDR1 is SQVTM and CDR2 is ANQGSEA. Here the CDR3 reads CSVGQILQGTQYF. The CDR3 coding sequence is TGCAGCGTTGGACAGATATTGCAAGGGACCCAGTACTTC.

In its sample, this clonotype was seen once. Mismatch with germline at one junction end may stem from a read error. CDR3 nucleotides: TGTGCCGGCAGTGAATTAAGCTATGGCTACACCTTC. Translating it yields CAGSELSYGYTF. The chain carries TRBV25-1 and TRBJ1-2, with unresolved D. The length of the CDR3 is 12 residues. CDR1 is MGHDK, CDR2 SYGVNS, per germline.

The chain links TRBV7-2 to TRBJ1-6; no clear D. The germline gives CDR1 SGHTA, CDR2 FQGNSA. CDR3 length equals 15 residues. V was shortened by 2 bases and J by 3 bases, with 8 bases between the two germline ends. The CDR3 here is CASSLSDLYNSPLHF. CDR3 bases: TGTGCCAGCAGCTTATCAGACCTCTATAATTCACCCCTCCACTTT.

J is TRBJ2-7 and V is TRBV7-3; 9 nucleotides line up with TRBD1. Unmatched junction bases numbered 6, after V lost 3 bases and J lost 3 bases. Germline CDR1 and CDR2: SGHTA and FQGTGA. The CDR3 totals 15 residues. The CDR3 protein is CASSLGQGTGYEQYF. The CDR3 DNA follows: TGTGCCAGCAGCTTGGGACAGGGAACTGGCTACGAGCAGTACTTC.

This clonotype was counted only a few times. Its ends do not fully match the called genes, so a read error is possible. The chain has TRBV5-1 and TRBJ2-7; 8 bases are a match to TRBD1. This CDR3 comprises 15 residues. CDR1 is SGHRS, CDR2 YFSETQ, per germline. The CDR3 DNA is TGCGCCAGCATCTTGGTTGGACAGGGTTTCGACGAGCAGTACTTC. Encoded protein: CASILVGQGFDEQYF.

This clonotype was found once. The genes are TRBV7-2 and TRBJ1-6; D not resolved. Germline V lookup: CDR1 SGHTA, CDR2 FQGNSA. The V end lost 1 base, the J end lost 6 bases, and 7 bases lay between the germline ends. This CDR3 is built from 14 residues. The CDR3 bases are TGTGCCAGCAGCTTAGACGTTACTAATTCACCCCTCCACTTT. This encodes CASSLDVTNSPLHF.

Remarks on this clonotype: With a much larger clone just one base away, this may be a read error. The CDR3 region is CAISPSGGNTDTQYF. The CDR3 coding sequence is TGTGCCATCAGTCCTAGCGGGGGGAACACAGATACGCAGTATTTT. This chain links TRBV10-3 with TRBJ2-3; 11 bases agree with TRBD2. V gave up 5 bases and J gave up 2 bases; unmatched junction bases: 3. The CDR3 runs to 15 residues. CDR1 and CDR2 from the germline V gene are ENHRY and SYGVKD.

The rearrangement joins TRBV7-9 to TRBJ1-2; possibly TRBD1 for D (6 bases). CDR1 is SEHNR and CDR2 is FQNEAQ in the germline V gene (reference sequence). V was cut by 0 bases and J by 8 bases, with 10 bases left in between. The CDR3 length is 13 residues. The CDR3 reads CASSLAGAIGYTF. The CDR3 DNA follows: TGTGCCAGCAGCTTAGCGGGGGCGATCGGCTACACCTTC.

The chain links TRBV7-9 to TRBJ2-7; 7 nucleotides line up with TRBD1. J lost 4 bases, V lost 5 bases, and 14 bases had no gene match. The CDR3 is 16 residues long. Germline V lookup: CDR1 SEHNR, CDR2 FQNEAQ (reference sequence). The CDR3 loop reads CASSQGIGTEIYEQYF. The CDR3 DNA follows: TGTGCCAGCAGCCAAGGGATCGGGACAGAGATTTACGAGCAGTACTTC.

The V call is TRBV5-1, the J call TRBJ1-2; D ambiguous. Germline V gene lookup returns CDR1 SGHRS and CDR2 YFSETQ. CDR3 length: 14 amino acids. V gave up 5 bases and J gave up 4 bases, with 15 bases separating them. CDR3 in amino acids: CASSRESGSYGYTF. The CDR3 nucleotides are TGCGCCAGCAGTCGGGAATCGGGCTCCTATGGCTACACCTTC.

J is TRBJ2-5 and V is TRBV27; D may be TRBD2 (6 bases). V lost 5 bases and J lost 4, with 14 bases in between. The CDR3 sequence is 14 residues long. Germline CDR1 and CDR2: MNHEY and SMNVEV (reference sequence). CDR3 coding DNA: TGTGCCAGCAGTCCATTTACGGGGGTAGAGACCCAGTACTTC. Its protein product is CASSPFTGVETQYF.

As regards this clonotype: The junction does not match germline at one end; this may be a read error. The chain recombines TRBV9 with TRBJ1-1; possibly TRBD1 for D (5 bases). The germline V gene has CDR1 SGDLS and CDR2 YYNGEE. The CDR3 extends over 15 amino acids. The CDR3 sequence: CASSSFQGMNIEAFF. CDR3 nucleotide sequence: TGTGCCAGCAGCAGTTTCCAGGGTATGAACATTGAAGCTTTCTTT.

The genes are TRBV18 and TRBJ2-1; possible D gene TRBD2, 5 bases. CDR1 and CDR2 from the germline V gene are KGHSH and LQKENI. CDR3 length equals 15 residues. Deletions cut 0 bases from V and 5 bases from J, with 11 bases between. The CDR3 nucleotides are TGTGCCAGCTCACCACCGATGAGGGCAAACAATGAGCAGTTCTTC. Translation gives CASSPPMRANNEQFF.